These 13 T cell receptor beta chains originate from one sample sequenced in a study of T cells expressing NK-cell markers (dated by TCRdb to 2019 to 2021). Library preparation was by 5' RACE. The reads were generated on an Illumina HiSeq 2000. TCRdb reprocessed the raw reads; every CDR3 protein sequence is a single record, and DNA is not supplied. The sample's table covers 400,000 to 450,000 distinct CDR3 sequences. The leading ten clones occupy approximately 6.8% of the sample. Sequenced material: blood T cells: a sorted CD56 or NKG2C T cell subset, CD4+ or CD8+ T cells, or bulk PBMC T cells (not recorded which). Every receptor here comes from a woman between 18 and 70 years old in good health.

The chain has TRBV20-1 and TRBJ1-3. Germline loops: CDR1 DFQATT, CDR2 SNEGSKA (reference sequence). The CDR3 loop spans 11 amino acids. The chain's CDR3 is CSARDRNTIYF.

This rearrangement joins TRBV6-1 to TRBJ1-1. CDR3 length: 15 residues. In germline, CDR1 is MNHNS, CDR2 SASEGT. The CDR3 sequence is CASTDTAGKNTEAFF.

The rearrangement uses TRBV29-1 and TRBJ2-3; there is no DNA to check the TCRdb D call of TRBD1. CDR1 is SQVTM, CDR2 ANQGSEA, per germline. The CDR3 is 12 amino acids. The CDR3 is CSVAQGSDTQYF.

The rearrangement links TRBV7-1 to TRBJ1-1; the D call of TRBD1 rests on TCRdb alone, since no DNA is present to check it. TRBV7-1 is sorted into the ORF group, with uncertain function. The CDR3 is 14 residues long. The CDR3 is CASSSTVTYTEAFF.

V gene TRBV4-2 combines with J gene TRBJ2-1; no DNA is available, so the TRBD2 call from TCRdb remains unchecked. The CDR3 totals 16 residues. The germline CDR1 and CDR2 sequences are LGHNA and YNFKEQ. The CDR3 is CASSFTGTSGNNEQFF.

This chain connects TRBV25-1 to TRBJ2-1; TCRdb's D call, TRBD1, is unchecked because there is no DNA. Germline values: CDR1 MGHDK, CDR2 SYGVNS. This CDR3 comprises 15 residues. This CDR3 is CATGRPSLARWEQFF.

The V gene is TRBV18, the J gene TRBJ1-2. CDR1 is KGHSH, CDR2 LQKENI, per germline. The CDR3 contains 14 residues. CDR3 loop: CASSPEGYSYGYTF.

The gene calls are TRBV28 and TRBJ1-3. Looked up from germline, CDR1 is MDHEN and CDR2 is SYDVKM. The CDR3 contains 17 residues. The CDR3 spells CASSRALDWASGNTIYF.

The chain carries TRBV9 and TRBJ1-2; the TRBD1 assignment by TCRdb is unverifiable without DNA. The CDR3 runs 14 residues. The germline gives CDR1 SGDLS, CDR2 YYNGEE. The CDR3 sequence is CASSETGYAYGYTF.

The chain's CDR3 is CASTATGGASYNEQFF. The J gene is TRBJ2-1, the V gene TRBV28; as DNA is missing, the TRBD1 call by TCRdb cannot be tested. The CDR3 is made up of 16 amino acids. Germline CDR1 and CDR2: MDHEN and SYDVKM.

The chain employs TRBV19 and TRBJ1-1; TCRdb picks TRBD1, but there is no DNA to check that call. Germline V CDR1 and CDR2: LNHDA, SQIVND (reference sequence). The CDR3 has 14 amino acids. The CDR3 is CASLLWGQGTEAFF. The variable domain in full, completed from reference TRBV19 and TRBJ1-1, reads DGGITQSPKYLFRKEGQNVTLSCEQNLNHDAMYWYRQDPGQGLRLIYYSQIVNDFQKGDIAEGYSVSREKKESFPLTVTSAQKNPTAFYLCASLLWGQGTEAFFGQGTRLTVV.

The chain is built from TRBV5-6 and TRBJ2-3; absent DNA, TCRdb's TRBD1 call cannot be checked. There are 15 residues in the CDR3. Germline loops: CDR1 SGHDT, CDR2 YYEEEE. This chain's CDR3 is CASSAGTGYSDTQYF.

The gene calls are TRBV6-5 and TRBJ2-3; TCRdb's D gene call, TRBD2, goes unchecked for lack of DNA. CDR1 MNHEY and CDR2 SVGAGI come from the germline V gene. The CDR3 consists of 17 residues. The chain's CDR3 is CASSYSPLGTSTDTQYF.